This entry lists 24 T cell receptor beta chains sequenced from one sample in a study of blood T cell repertoires in COVID-19. Assay used: immunoSEQ multiplex PCR; TCRdb lists only in-frame clones, some missing. The sample records around 100,000 clones, roughly 80% being singletons. Material for sequencing was peripheral blood. The origin of the receptors is a man between 60 and 75 years old with acute or convalescent COVID-19.

The chain uses TRBV7-8 and TRBJ2-1, with 7 bases that match TRBD2. CDR3 size: 17 residues. Losses at the gene ends were 5 bases for V and 0 bases for J; bases not matched to a gene: 10. Germline CDR1 SGHVS, CDR2 FQNEAQ. As DNA, the CDR3 is TGTGCCAGCAGCCTGGGGCGGACTAGTTTCTCCTACAATGAGCAGTTCTTC. Translating it yields CASSLGRTSFSYNEQFF.

The J gene is TRBJ2-3, the V gene TRBV7-2, with D possibly being TRBD2 (6 bases). The V gene lost 2 bases and the J gene lost 2 bases, with 14 bases spanning the gap. The CDR3 sequence is 16 residues long. Germline-derived CDR1 and CDR2 are SGHTA and FQGNSA. The CDR3 loop is CASSLMGGVDTDTQYF. DNA for the CDR3: TGTGCCAGCAGCTTAATGGGCGGGGTAGACACAGATACGCAGTATTTT.

The chain has TRBV11-3 and TRBJ2-5; D possibly corresponds to TRBD2 (6 bases). Germline lookup yields CDR1 SGHNT and CDR2 YENEEA. CDR3 length equals 14 residues. V was clipped by 2 bases and J by 5 bases, with 12 bases between them. CDR3 amino acids: CASSLNGRGETQYF. DNA of the CDR3: TGTGCCAGCAGCTTAAACGGGAGAGGGGAGACCCAGTACTTC.

V usage is TRBV7-8 and J usage is TRBJ1-1, with D unresolved. Trimming removed 5 bases at V and 0 bases at J, with 13 bases between. CDR1 SGHVS and CDR2 FQNEAQ come from the germline V gene. The CDR3 covers 15 residues. The CDR3 sequence is CASSPVLNLNTEAFF. In DNA, the CDR3 is TGTGCCAGCAGCCCAGTGCTGAATTTGAACACTGAAGCTTTCTTT.

The chain recombines TRBV6-5 with TRBJ1-1; D uncertain. The germline V gene encodes CDR1 MNHEY and CDR2 SVGAGI. V lost 4 bases, J lost 2 bases, and 11 bases lay in between. The CDR3 is 14 amino acids. The CDR3 is CASSSLARNTEAFF. DNA for the CDR3: TGTGCCAGCAGTTCCCTAGCCCGTAACACTGAAGCTTTCTTT.

This chain joins TRBV3-1 (or the pseudogene TRBV3-2) and TRBJ2-1; D uncertain. The CDR3 has 17 amino acids. Trimming left V 5 bases short and J 4 bases short, with 21 bases between. CDR1 is LGHDT and CDR2 is YNNKEL in the germline V gene (reference sequence). CDR3: CASSSLPPLHPYNEQFF. The CDR3 DNA reads as TGTGCCAGCAGCTCTCTTCCCCCCTTACACCCTTACAATGAGCAGTTCTTC.

The chain employs TRBV4-3 and TRBJ1-4, with D maybe TRBD1 (6 bases). This CDR3 is 16 amino acids long. Germline assignment: CDR1 LGHNA and CDR2 YSLEER. Between the trimmed V and J ends, which lost 3 bases and 0 bases, there was a span of 11 bases. The CDR3 spells CASSQGARATNEKLFF. CDR3 bases: TGCGCCAGCAGCCAGGGGGCTCGTGCAACTAATGAAAAACTGTTTTTT.

The rearrangement joins TRBV5-1 to TRBJ2-3, with 9 bases matching TRBD2. The CDR3 is 17 residues long. V lost 0 bases, J lost 5 bases, and 10 bases stayed unmatched. CDR1 and CDR2 (germline): SGHRS, YFSETQ. CDR3 DNA sequence: TGCGCCAGCAGCTTGGTATCTGCGGGAGGGCCGGGAGATACGCAGTATTTT. Translated, it gives CASSLVSAGGPGDTQYF.

This chain joins TRBV29-1 and TRBJ2-1; TRBD2 matches 13 bases. The CDR3 length is 13 residues. CDR1 SQVTM and CDR2 ANQGSEA come from the germline V gene. Trimming cost V 7 bases and J 8 bases; bases outside gene matches: 5. The CDR3 spells CSEGGLAGDEQFF. The CDR3 DNA follows: TGCAGCGAAGGTGGACTAGCGGGAGATGAGCAGTTCTTC.

The chain uses TRBV6-5 and TRBJ2-7, with a tentative D call TRBD2 (6 bases). This CDR3 is built from 15 residues. V was pared by 0 bases and J by 1 base, with 10 bases between. Per the germline V gene, CDR1 is MNHEY and CDR2 is SVGAGI. The CDR3 DNA reads as TGTGCCAGCAGTTACTCGACGCGGGATTCCTACGAGCAGTACTTC. It yields the protein CASSYSTRDSYEQYF.

This chain joins TRBV6-5 and TRBJ1-2; maybe TRBD1 (6 bases). The CDR3 extends over 13 amino acids. Between the trimmed V and J ends, which lost 5 bases and 8 bases, there was a span of 15 bases. Germline V CDR1 and CDR2: MNHEY, SVGAGI. CDR3: CASSKTVGGGYTF. The CDR3 DNA reads as TGTGCCAGCAGTAAGACAGTTGGGGGCGGCTACACCTTC.

The chain employs TRBV27 and TRBJ2-7; the match to TRBD1 covers 9 bases. V shed 5 bases and J 6 bases; nucleotides not matched to a gene: 11. The CDR3 has 15 amino acids. Germline CDR1 and CDR2: MNHEY and SMNVEV (reference sequence). The CDR3 is CASSTYRDRVSEQYF. The DNA for the CDR3 is TGTGCCAGCAGTACCTACCGGGACAGGGTTTCCGAGCAGTACTTC.

The chain couples TRBV25-1 to TRBJ1-2; possible D gene TRBD1, 5 bases. V was shortened by 2 bases and J by 0 bases, with 10 bases between the two germline ends. The CDR3 contains 15 residues. Germline CDR1 is MGHDK and CDR2 is SYGVNS. CDR3 sequence: CASSEPGIANYGYTF. The CDR3 DNA is TGTGCCAGCAGTGAACCAGGGATAGCTAACTATGGCTACACCTTC.

The chain uses TRBV19 and TRBJ1-5; 8 nucleotides line up with TRBD1. The CDR3 is 15 amino acids. Germline loops: CDR1 LNHDA, CDR2 SQIVND (reference sequence). V lost 2 bases and J lost 5; bases outside the gene matches: 5. Here the CDR3 DNA reads TGTGCCAGTAGTATACGAGGGACAGGCTATCAGCCCCAGCATTTT. Its translation: CASSIRGTGYQPQHF.

This clone was seen a few times. The chain is built from TRBV5-1 and TRBJ2-7; D is perhaps TRBD2 (5 bases). CDR1 SGHRS and CDR2 YFSETQ come from the germline V gene. The CDR3 covers 14 residues. The V and J ends lost 4 bases and 2 bases respectively, with 13 bases between them. CDR3 protein: CASSPGLQTYEQYF. The CDR3 region has the DNA TGCGCCAGCAGCCCTGGACTCCAGACCTACGAGCAGTACTTC.

This clone was detected only a few times. This rearrangement joins TRBV7-8 to TRBJ1-6, with 9 bases matching TRBD1. Germline V gene sequence: CDR1 SGHVS, CDR2 FQNEAQ. V shed 3 bases, J shed 9 bases, and the junction held 9 bases outside the gene matches. CDR3 length: 16 amino acids. CDR3 nucleotide sequence: TGTGCCAGCAGCTTCGCCGGGACAGGGCGCTCTTCACCCCTCCACTTT. Protein product: CASSFAGTGRSSPLHF.

In DNA form, the CDR3 reads TGTGCCAGCAGTTTATCCGGGACAGGGGTGGAGACCCAGTACTTC. This codes for CASSLSGTGVETQYF. The V and J genes are TRBV27 and TRBJ2-5; 10 bases match TRBD1. CDR3 length: 15 amino acids. The V segment lost 0 bases and the J segment 5 bases; nucleotides outside the gene matches: 3. Germline V lookup: CDR1 MNHEY, CDR2 SMNVEV (reference sequence).

This chain uses TRBV5-4 with TRBJ1-1, with TRBD1 matching over 9 bases. The CDR3 is 16 residues long. Trimming took 4 bases from V and 4 from J; bases not matched to a gene: 11. In germline, CDR1 is SGHNT, CDR2 YYREEE (reference sequence). In DNA form, the CDR3 reads TGTGCCAGCAGCCCCCGGGACAGGGTAGATTTCACTGAAGCTTTCTTT. Its protein product is CASSPRDRVDFTEAFF.

This rearrangement joins TRBV7-9 to TRBJ2-1; the match to TRBD2 covers 8 bases. Germline CDR1 SEHNR, CDR2 FQNEAQ (reference sequence). The CDR3 is 13 amino acids. Unmatched junction bases numbered 5, after V lost 4 bases and J lost 9 bases. CDR3 nucleotides: TGTGCCAGCAGCTCCGGGAGGGCCCGTGAGCAGTTCTTC. Translation: CASSSGRAREQFF.

The gene calls are TRBV4-2 and TRBJ1-4; TRBD1 matches at 7 bases. CDR1 LGHNA and CDR2 YNFKEQ come from the germline V gene. The CDR3 contains 20 residues. The V and J ends lost 3 bases and 0 bases, in that order; junction bases with no gene match: 16. This CDR3 reads CASSQASAGRGWATNEKLFF. The CDR3 DNA reads as TGTGCCAGCAGCCAGGCCTCCGCCGGCAGGGGGTGGGCAACTAATGAAAAACTGTTTTTT.

The sample holds one count of this clone. This chain uses TRBV18 with TRBJ2-2; TRBD1 is a possible D gene (5 bases). The CDR3 extends over 17 amino acids. V gave up 3 bases and J gave up 2 bases, with 16 bases separating them. In germline, CDR1 is KGHSH, CDR2 LQKENI. CDR3 DNA: TGTGCCAGCTCACCTGCCAGGGCCTCCCTAAACACCGGGGAGCTGTTTTTT. It is translated as CASSPARASLNTGELFF.

In nucleotides, the CDR3 is TGTGCCAGCAGCCCCGGGACAGCCTACACTGAAGCTTTCTTT. It specifies CASSPGTAYTEAFF. J is TRBJ1-1 and V is TRBV6-5; 7 bases fit TRBD1. Looked up from germline, CDR1 is MNHEY and CDR2 is SVGAGI. V was clipped by 6 bases and J by 3 bases; unmatched bases: 7. The CDR3 contains 14 residues.

This clone occurred a few times. The rearrangement uses TRBV2 and TRBJ1-5, with D unresolved. The germline gives CDR1 SNHLY, CDR2 FYNNEI. V dropped 7 bases and J dropped 5 bases, with 12 bases sitting between them. The CDR3 is 13 residues long. In DNA, the CDR3 is TGTGCCAGCAAGTTATACGGGGATCAGCCCCAGCATTTT. Translation: CASKLYGDQPQHF. Based on the CDR3 plus reference TRBV2 and TRBJ1-5, the full variable domain is EPEVTQTPSHQVTQMGQEVILRCVPISNHLYFYWYRQILGQKVEFLVSFYNNEISEKSEIFDDQFSVERPDGSNFTLKIRSTKLEDSAMYFCASKLYGDQPQHFGDGTRLSIL.

The chain links TRBV10-3 to TRBJ2-1; D is perhaps TRBD1 (6 bases). The CDR3 runs 14 residues. CDR1 is ENHRY, CDR2 SYGVKD, per germline. Trimming left V 2 bases short and J 1 base short, with 6 bases between. CDR3 protein: CAISEDRSYNEQFF. CDR3 DNA sequence: TGTGCCATCAGTGAGGACAGGTCCTACAATGAGCAGTTCTTC.